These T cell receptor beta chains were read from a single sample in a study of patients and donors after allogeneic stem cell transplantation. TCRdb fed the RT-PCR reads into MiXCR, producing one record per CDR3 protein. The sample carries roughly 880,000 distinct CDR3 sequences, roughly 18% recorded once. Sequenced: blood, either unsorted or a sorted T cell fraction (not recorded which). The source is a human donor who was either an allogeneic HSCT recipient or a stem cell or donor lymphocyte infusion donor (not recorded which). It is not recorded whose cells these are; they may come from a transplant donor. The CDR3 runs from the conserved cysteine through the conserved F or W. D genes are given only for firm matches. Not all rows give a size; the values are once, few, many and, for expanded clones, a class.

cdr3_nt: TGTGCCAGCAGGGTCCAGGGCTTCTCTGGAAACACCATATATTTT
cdr3_aa: CASRVQGFSGNTIYF
clone_size: few
d_call: NA
v_call: TRBV6-1
j_call: TRBJ1-3

cdr3_nt: TGCAGTGCTAGTAAAGGGGTTCAACAGCCCCAGCATTTT
cdr3_aa: CSASKGVQQPQHF
clone_size: NA
d_call: NA
v_call: TRBV20-1
j_call: TRBJ1-5

cdr3_nt: TGTGCCAGCAGTTTCATAGCGGGAGGAGTGACGGATGAGCAGTTCTTC
cdr3_aa: CASSFIAGGVTDEQFF
clone_size: few
d_call: TRBD2
v_call: TRBV27
j_call: TRBJ2-1

cdr3_nt: TGTGCCAGCAGCCTACAGCTAGCGGGGGGCACCGGGGAGCTGTTTTTT
cdr3_aa: CASSLQLAGGTGELFF
clone_size: NA
d_call: TRBD2
v_call: TRBV7-6
j_call: TRBJ2-2

cdr3_nt: TGCGCCAGCAGCTTGTCGCTAGCGGGAGGTTCAGAGACCCAGTACTTC
cdr3_aa: CASSLSLAGGSETQYF
clone_size: few
d_call: TRBD2
v_call: TRBV5-1
j_call: TRBJ2-5

cdr3_nt: TGTGCCAGCAGTGGTCTCGGACAGGAGATCACCGGGGAGCTGTTTTTT
cdr3_aa: CASSGLGQEITGELFF
clone_size: NA
d_call: TRBD1
v_call: TRBV25-1
j_call: TRBJ2-2

cdr3_nt: TGTGCCAGCAGCCCAGACCCCTTTCAAGCTTTCTTT
cdr3_aa: CASSPDPFQAFF
clone_size: few
d_call: NA
v_call: TRBV12-3/TRBV12-4
j_call: TRBJ1-1

cdr3_nt: TGCGCCAGCAGCTTGGCCAGGGGTGGAAAAGCTTTCTTT
cdr3_aa: CASSLARGGKAFF
clone_size: NA
d_call: NA
v_call: TRBV5-1
j_call: TRBJ1-1

cdr3_nt: TGTGCCATCAGCGTCTCCGGGGAGCTGTTTTTT
cdr3_aa: CAISVSGELFF
clone_size: NA
d_call: NA
v_call: TRBV10-3
j_call: TRBJ2-2

cdr3_nt: TGTGCCTGGAGCCCCGACAGGATCTCCTACGAGCAGTACTTC
cdr3_aa: CAWSPDRISYEQYF
clone_size: once
d_call: NA
v_call: TRBV30
j_call: TRBJ2-7